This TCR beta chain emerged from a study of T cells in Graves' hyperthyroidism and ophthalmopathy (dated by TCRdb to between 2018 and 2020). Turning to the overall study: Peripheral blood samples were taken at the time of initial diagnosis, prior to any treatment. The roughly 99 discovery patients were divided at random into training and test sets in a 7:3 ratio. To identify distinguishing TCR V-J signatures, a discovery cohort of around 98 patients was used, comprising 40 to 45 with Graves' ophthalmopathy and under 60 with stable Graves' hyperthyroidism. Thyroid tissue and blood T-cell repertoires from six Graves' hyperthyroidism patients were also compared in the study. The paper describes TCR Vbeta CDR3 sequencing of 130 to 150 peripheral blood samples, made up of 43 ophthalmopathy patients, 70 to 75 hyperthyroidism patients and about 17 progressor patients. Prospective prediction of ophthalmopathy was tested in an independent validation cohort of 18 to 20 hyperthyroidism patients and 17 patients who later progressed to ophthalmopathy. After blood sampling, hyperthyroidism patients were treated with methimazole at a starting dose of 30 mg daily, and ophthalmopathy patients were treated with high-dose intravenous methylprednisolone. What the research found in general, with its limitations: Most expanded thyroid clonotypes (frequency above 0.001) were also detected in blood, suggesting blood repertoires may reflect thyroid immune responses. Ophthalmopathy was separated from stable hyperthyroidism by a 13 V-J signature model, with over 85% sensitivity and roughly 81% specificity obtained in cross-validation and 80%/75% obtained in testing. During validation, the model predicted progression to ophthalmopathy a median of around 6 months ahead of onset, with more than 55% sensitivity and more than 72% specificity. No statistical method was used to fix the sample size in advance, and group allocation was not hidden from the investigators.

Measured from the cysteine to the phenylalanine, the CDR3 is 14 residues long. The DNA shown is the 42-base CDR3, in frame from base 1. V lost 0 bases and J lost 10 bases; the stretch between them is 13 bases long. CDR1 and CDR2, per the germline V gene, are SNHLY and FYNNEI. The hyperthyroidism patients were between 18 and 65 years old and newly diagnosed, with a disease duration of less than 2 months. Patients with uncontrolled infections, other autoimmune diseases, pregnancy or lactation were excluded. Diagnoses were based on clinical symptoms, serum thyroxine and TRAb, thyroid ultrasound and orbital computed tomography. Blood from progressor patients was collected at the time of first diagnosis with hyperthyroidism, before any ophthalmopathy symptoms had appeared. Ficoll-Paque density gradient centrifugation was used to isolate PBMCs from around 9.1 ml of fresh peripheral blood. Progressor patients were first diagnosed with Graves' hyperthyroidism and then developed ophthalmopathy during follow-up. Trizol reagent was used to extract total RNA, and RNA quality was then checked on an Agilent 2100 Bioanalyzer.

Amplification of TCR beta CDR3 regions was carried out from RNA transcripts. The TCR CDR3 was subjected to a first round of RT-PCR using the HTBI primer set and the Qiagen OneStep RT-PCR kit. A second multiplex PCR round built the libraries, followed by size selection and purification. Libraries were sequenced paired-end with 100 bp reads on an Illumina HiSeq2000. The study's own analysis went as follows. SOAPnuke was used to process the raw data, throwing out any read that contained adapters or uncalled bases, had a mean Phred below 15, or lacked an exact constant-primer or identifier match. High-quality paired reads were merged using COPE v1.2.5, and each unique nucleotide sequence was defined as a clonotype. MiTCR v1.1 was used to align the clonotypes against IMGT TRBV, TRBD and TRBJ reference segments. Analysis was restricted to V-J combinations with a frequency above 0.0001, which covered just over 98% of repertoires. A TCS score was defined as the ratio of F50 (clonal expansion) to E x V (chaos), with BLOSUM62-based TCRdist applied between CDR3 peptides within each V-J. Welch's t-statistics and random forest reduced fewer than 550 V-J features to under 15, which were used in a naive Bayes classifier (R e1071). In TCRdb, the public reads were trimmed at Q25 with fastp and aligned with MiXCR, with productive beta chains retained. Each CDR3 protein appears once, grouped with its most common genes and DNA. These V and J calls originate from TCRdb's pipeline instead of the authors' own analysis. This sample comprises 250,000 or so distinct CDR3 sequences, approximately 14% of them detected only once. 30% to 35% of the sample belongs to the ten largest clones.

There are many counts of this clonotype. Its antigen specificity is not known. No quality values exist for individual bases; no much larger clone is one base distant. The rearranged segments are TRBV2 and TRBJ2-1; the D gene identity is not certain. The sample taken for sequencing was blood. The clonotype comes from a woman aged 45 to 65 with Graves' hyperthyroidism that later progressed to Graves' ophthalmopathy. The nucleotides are TGTGCCAGCAGTGAAGCGCGAAGGGCCTTAGAGCAGTTCTTC. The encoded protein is CASSEARRALEQFF. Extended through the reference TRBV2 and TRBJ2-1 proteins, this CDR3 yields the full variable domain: EPEVTQTPSHQVTQMGQEVILRCVPISNHLYFYWYRQILGQKVEFLVSFYNNEISEKSEIFDDQFSVERPDGSNFTLKIRSTKLEDSAMYFCASSEARRALEQFFGPGTRLTVL.